These 5 T cell receptor beta chains were sequenced from one sample in a study of shared clonotypes between healthy human individuals (TCRdb year 2020). To prepare the library, the immunoSEQ multiplex PCR assay was applied. TCRdb mirrors the immuneACCESS table, restricted to in-frame sequences. Some clones are absent from its copies; in checked studies, under half trace to an unresolved V gene, and the reason for the others is unknown. This sample holds 1 million to 1.3 million clones; about four fifths were observed only once. The ten top clones hold more than 0.55% of the sample. The sequenced sample consisted of memory CD4+ T cells from PBMCs. The cell subset or site label, as the study defines it: CD45RA-negative fraction. The receptors here all came from a young man in good health. Some clones in this sample may be carry-over from other donors' samples.

Details on this clone: In the same sample, other DNA sequences code for this CDR3. This chain links TRBV30 with TRBJ1-2; no clear D gene. V was cut by 0 bases and J by 0 bases, with 8 bases left in between. The CDR3 extends over 14 amino acids. In germline, CDR1 is GTSNPN, CDR2 SVGIG (reference sequence). As DNA, the CDR3 is TGTGCCTGGAGTGTAGGCCGAGCTAACTATGGCTACACCTTC. As protein: CAWSVGRANYGYTF.

Remarks on this clone: This may be a read error: a much more frequent sequence differs by one nucleotide. J is TRBJ2-3 and V is TRBV7-2, with D possibly being TRBD1 (6 bases). Germline CDR1 reads SGHTA; CDR2 reads FQGNSA. The CDR3 is 12 amino acids. Trimming pared 6 bases from V and 6 bases from J, leaving 10 bases between. CDR3 nucleotide sequence: TGTGCCAGCAGGACAGGTGGCGATACGCAGTATTTT. It yields the protein CASRTGGDTQYF.

The CDR3 protein is CASSLSGLSGNTIYF. As DNA, the CDR3 is TGTGCCAGCAGTTTATCGGGCCTCTCTGGAAACACCATATATTTT. The chain couples TRBV28 to TRBJ1-3; D gene ambiguous. CDR1 MDHEN and CDR2 SYDVKM come from the germline V gene. This CDR3 contains 15 residues. V lost 1 base and J 0 bases, leaving 7 bases between the germline ends.

The chain has TRBV4-1 and TRBJ2-4; 8 bases are a match to TRBD2. The junction had 4 bases not matched to a gene; V was cut back by 0 bases and J by 0 bases. In germline, CDR1 is MGHRA, CDR2 YSYEKL. The length of the CDR3 is 17 residues. CDR3 in amino acids: CASSQDGSGVAKNIQYF. DNA of the CDR3: TGCGCCAGCAGCCAAGACGGTAGCGGGGTAGCCAAAAACATTCAGTACTTC.

The V and J genes are TRBV28 and TRBJ1-4; D not certain. CDR3 length equals 15 residues. Looked up from germline, CDR1 is MDHEN and CDR2 is SYDVKM. Between the trimmed V and J ends, which lost 6 bases and 10 bases, there was a span of 21 bases. The CDR3 nucleotides are TGTGCCAGCAGCTTACCCCCAACGGGTTCCGGAAAACTGTTTTTT. It encodes CASSLPPTGSGKLFF.